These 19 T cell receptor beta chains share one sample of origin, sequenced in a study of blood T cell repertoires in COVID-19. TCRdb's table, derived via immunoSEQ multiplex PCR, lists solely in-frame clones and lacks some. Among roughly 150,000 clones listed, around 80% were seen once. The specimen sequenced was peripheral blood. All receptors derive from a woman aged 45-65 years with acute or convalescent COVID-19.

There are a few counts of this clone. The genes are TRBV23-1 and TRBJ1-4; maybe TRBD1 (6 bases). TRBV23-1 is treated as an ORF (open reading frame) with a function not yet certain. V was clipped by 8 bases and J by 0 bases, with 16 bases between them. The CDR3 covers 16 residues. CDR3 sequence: CASRRTALATNEKLFF. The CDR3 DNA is TGCGCCAGCCGCCGGACAGCCCTTGCAACTAATGAAAAACTGTTTTTT.

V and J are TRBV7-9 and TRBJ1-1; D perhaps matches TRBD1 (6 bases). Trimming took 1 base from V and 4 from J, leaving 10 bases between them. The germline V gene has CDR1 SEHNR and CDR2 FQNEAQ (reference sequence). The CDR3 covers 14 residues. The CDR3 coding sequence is TGTGCCAGCAGCTTAGACACAGGGCCCACTGAAGCTTTCTTT. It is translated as CASSLDTGPTEAFF.

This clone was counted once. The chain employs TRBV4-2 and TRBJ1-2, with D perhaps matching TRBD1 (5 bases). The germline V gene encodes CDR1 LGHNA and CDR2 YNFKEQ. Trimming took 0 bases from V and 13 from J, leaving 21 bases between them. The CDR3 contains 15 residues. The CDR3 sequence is CASSQEGGDSSRGTF. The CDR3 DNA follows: TGTGCCAGCAGCCAAGAAGGAGGGGACTCCTCCCGAGGCACCTTC.

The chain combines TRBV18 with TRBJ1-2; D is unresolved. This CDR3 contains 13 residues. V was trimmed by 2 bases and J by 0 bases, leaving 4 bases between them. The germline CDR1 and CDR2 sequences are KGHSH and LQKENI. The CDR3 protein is CASSPETNYGYTF. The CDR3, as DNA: TGTGCCAGCTCACCAGAGACTAACTATGGCTACACCTTC.

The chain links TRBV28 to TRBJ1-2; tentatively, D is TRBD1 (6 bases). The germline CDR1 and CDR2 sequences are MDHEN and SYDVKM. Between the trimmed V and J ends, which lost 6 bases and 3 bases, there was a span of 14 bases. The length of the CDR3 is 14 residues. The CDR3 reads CASRGALDYYGYTF. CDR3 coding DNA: TGTGCCAGCAGGGGGGCTTTGGATTACTATGGCTACACCTTC.

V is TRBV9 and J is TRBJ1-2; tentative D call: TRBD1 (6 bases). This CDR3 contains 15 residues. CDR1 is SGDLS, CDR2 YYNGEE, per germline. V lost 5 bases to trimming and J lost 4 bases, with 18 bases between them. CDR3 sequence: CASRQGKHSTYGYTF. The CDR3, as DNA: TGTGCCAGCAGACAGGGAAAACATTCCACCTATGGCTACACCTTC. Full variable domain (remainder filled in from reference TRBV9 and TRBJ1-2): DSGVTQTPKHLITATGQRVTLRCSPRSGDLSVYWYQQSLDQGLQFLIQYYNGEERAKGNILERFSAQQFPDLHSELNLSSLELGDSALYFCASRQGKHSTYGYTFGSGTRLTVV.

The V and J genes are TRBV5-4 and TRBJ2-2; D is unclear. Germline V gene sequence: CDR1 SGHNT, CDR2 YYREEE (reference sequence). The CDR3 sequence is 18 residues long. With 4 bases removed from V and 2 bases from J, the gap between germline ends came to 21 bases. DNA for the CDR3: TGTGCCAGCAGCCGAACCCCTTCATCACAGAGAAACACCGGGGAGCTGTTTTTT. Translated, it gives CASSRTPSSQRNTGELFF.

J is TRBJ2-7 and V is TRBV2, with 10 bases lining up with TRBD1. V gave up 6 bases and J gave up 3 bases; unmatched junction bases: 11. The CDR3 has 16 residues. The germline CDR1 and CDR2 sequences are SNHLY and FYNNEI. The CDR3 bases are TGTGCCAGCAGCTACACCCGGGACAGGGGATTCTACGAGCAGTACTTC. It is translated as CASSYTRDRGFYEQYF.

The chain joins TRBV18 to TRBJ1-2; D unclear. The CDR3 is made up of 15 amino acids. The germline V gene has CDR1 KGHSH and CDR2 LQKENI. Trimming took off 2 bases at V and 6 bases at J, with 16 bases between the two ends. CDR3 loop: CASSPSRETVDGYTF. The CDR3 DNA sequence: TGTGCCAGCTCACCAAGCCGCGAAACAGTTGATGGCTACACCTTC.

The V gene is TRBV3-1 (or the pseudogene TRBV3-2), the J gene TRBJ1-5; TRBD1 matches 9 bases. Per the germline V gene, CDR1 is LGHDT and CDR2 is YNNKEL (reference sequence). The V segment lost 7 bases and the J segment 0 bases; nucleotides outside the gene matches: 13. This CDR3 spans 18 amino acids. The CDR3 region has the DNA TGTGCCAGCACCTCGGACAGGGGAGGCGTTTATAGCAATCAGCCCCAGCATTTT. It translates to CASTSDRGGVYSNQPQHF.

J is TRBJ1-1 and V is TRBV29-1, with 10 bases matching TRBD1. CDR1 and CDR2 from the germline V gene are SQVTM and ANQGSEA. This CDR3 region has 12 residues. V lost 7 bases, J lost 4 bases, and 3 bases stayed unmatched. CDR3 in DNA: TGCAGCGCCCGGACAGGGGGCACTGAAGCTTTCTTT. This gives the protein CSARTGGTEAFF. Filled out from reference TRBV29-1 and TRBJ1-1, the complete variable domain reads SAVISQKPSRDICQRGTSLTIQCQVDSQVTMMFWYRQQPGQSLTLIATANQGSEATYESGFVIDKFPISRPNLTFSTLTVSNMSPEDSSIYLCSARTGGTEAFFGQGTRLTVV.

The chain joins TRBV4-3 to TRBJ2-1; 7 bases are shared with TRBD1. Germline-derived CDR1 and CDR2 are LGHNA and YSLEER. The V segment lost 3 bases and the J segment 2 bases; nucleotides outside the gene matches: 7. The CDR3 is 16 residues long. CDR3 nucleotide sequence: TGCGCCAGCAGCCAGCCATCCGGGACAGCCTACAATGAGCAGTTCTTC. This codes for CASSQPSGTAYNEQFF.

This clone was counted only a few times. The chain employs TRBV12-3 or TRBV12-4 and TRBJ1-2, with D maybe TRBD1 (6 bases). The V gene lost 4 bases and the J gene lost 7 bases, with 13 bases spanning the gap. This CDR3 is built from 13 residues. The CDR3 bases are TGTGCCAGCAGTTCAAGGGGGGGACTTGGCTACACCTTC. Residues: CASSSRGGLGYTF.

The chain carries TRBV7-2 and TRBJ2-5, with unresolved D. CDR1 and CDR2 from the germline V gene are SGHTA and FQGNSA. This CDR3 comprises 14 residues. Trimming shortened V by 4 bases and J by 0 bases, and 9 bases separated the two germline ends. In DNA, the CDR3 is TGTGCCAGCAGCTCCTCTACGTACCAAGAGACCCAGTACTTC. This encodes CASSSSTYQETQYF. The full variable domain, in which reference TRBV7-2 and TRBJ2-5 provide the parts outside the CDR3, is GAGVSQSPSNKVTEKGKDVELRCDPISGHTALYWYRQSLGQGLEFLIYFQGNSAPDKSGLPSDRFSAERTGGSVSTLTIQRTQQEDSAVYLCASSSSTYQETQYFGPGTRLLVL.

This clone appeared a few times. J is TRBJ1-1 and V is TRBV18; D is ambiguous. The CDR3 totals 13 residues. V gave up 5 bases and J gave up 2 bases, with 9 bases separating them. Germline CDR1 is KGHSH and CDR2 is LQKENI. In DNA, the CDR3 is TGTGCCAGCTCAGTGGGCCGTAACACTGAAGCTTTCTTT. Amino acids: CASSVGRNTEAFF.

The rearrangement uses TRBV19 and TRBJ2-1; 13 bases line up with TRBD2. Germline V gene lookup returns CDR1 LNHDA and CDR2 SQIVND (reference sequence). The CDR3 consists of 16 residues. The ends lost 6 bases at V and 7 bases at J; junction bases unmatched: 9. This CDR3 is CASRSLAGGYGNEQFF. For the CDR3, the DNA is TGTGCCAGTAGGTCACTAGCGGGGGGGTATGGGAATGAGCAGTTCTTC.

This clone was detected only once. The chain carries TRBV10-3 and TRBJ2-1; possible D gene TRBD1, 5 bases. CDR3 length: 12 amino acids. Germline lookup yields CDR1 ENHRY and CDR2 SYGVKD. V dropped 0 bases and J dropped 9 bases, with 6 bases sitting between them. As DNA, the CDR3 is TGTGCCATCAGTGAGTCCCAGGGTGAGCAGTTCTTC. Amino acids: CAISESQGEQFF.

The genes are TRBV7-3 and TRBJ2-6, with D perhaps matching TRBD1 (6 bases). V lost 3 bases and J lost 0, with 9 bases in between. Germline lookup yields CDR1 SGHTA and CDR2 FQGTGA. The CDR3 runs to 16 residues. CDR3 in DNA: TGTGCCAGCAGCTTGACAGGCGACTCTGGGGCCAACGTCCTGACTTTC. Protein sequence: CASSLTGDSGANVLTF.

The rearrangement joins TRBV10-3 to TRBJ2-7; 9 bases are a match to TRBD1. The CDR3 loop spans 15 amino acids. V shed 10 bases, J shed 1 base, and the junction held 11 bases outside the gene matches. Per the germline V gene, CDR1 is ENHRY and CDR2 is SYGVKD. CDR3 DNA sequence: TGTGCCACGTACACCCGGGACAGGGCATCCTACGAGCAGTACTTC. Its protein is CATYTRDRASYEQYF.